A selection of T cell receptor beta chains follows, all from one sample in a study of cytomegalovirus exposure and HLA in healthy donors. Profiled with immunoSEQ multiplex PCR; TCRdb holds only in-frame clones, not every one. Here the sample spans around 220,000 clones, about 75% being singletons. The sequenced sample was PBMCs. The receptor source for this set is a man younger than 35 in good health and CMV-seronegative. The CDR3 runs from the conserved cysteine through the conserved F or W. A D gene is named only where the DNA matches it firmly. Clone size is given for some rows only: seen once, a few or many times, or a class if the clone is expanded.

>TRBJ2-2|.|15|.|TRBV4-2
CASSQDRLSTGELFF
TGTGCCAGCAGCCAAGATCGGTTGAGCACCGGGGAGCTGTTTTTT
>TRBJ1-1|.|15|TRBD1|TRBV7-8
CASSSTRGVEVGAFF
TGTGCCAGCAGCTCAACCAGGGGGGTAGAGGTAGGAGCTTTCTTT
>TRBJ2-7|.|15|TRBD1|TRBV2
CASSEPGQGVYEQYF
TGTGCCAGCAGTGAACCGGGACAGGGAGTGTACGAGCAGTACTTC
>TRBJ2-3|once|14|.|TRBV11-2
CASSPRLVTDTQYF
TGTGCCAGCAGCCCGCGACTAGTAACAGATACGCAGTATTTT
>TRBJ2-3|.|15|TRBD2|TRBV5-6
CASTEGLANTDTQYF
TGTGCCAGCACCGAGGGACTAGCGAACACAGATACGCAGTATTTT
>TRBJ2-1|.|14|.|TRBV10-3
CAISESGRGDEQFF
TGTGCCATCAGTGAATCGGGTCGAGGTGATGAGCAGTTCTTC
>TRBJ2-2|.|20|.|TRBV7-7
CASSLPDRLMAGQNTGELFF
TGTGCTAGCAGCCTCCCGGACAGGCTGATGGCGGGACAAAACACCGGGGAGCTGTTTTTT
>TRBJ1-2|.|13|.|TRBV7-2
CASTSGDLYGYTF
TGTGCCAGCACCTCAGGGGACCTCTATGGCTACACCTTC
>TRBJ2-6|.|18|.|TRBV11-2
CASSPFPAGPSGANVLTF
TGTGCCAGCAGCCCCTTCCCCGCAGGCCCCTCTGGGGCCAACGTCCTGACTTTC
>TRBJ2-3|.|17|TRBD2|TRBV5-1
CASAGTSAPRSGDTQYF
TGCGCCAGCGCCGGGACTAGCGCCCCCCGGTCTGGAGATACGCAGTATTTT
>TRBJ2-1|.|16|TRBD2|TRBV27
CASSSGTSGYYNEQFF
TGTGCCAGCAGTTCCGGGACTAGTGGATACTACAATGAGCAGTTCTTC
>TRBJ2-5|.|15|TRBD1|TRBV4-3
CASSPGTGVQETQYF
TGCGCCAGCAGCCCCGGGACAGGGGTCCAAGAGACCCAGTACTTC
>TRBJ1-4|.|14|.|TRBV28
CASSFPGQNEKLFF
TGTGCCAGCAGTTTCCCCGGACAGAATGAAAAACTGTTTTTT
>TRBJ2-5|once|13|TRBD2|TRBV4-3
CASSLAGGKTQYF
TGCGCCAGCAGCCTCGCGGGGGGGAAGACCCAGTACTTC
>TRBJ1-1|.|10|.|TRBV29-1
CSVPNTEAFF
TGCAGCGTCCCTAACACTGAAGCTTTCTTT
>TRBJ2-1|.|12|TRBD2|TRBV6-5
CASSSGGNEQFF
TGTGCCAGCAGTTCGGGGGGCAATGAGCAGTTCTTC
>TRBJ2-2|.|16|.|TRBV9
CASSVEGLAPAGELFF
TGTGCCAGCAGCGTAGAAGGGCTAGCGCCAGCCGGGGAGCTGTTTTTT
>TRBJ2-2|.|11|.|TRBV29-1
CSVRRSGELFF
TGCAGCGTTCGTCGTTCCGGGGAGCTGTTTTTT
>TRBJ1-5|.|16|.|TRBV28
CASSFESTGANQPQHF
TGTGCCAGCAGTTTTGAGAGTACAGGCGCAAATCAGCCCCAGCATTTT
>TRBJ1-5|.|17|TRBD1|TRBV7-8
CASSLTPRQGLNQPQHF
TGTGCCAGCAGCTTAACCCCTCGACAGGGTCTCAATCAGCCCCAGCATTTT
>TRBJ2-5|.|14|TRBD1|TRBV2
CASSGDRAGETQYF
TGTGCCAGCAGTGGGGACAGGGCGGGGGAGACCCAGTACTTC
>TRBJ2-7|.|14|TRBD1|TRBV30
CAWFPGTGGYEQYF
TGTGCCTGGTTCCCGGGGACAGGGGGATACGAGCAGTACTTC
>TRBJ2-7|few|13|.|TRBV5-6
CASSWGQFYEQYF
TGTGCCAGCAGCTGGGGACAATTCTACGAGCAGTACTTC
>TRBJ2-1|.|16|.|TRBV7-2
CASSLGSGAPYNEQFF
TGTGCCAGCAGCTTAGGAAGCGGAGCCCCGTACAATGAGCAGTTCTTC
>TRBJ2-3|.|16|TRBD2|TRBV6-6
CASSYPGGGVIDTQYF
TGTGCCAGCAGTTACCCTGGCGGGGGTGTTATAGATACGCAGTATTTT
>TRBJ2-1|.|14|.|TRBV4-2
CASSQVLGQGEQFF
TGTGCCAGCAGCCAAGTCCTTGGTCAGGGTGAGCAGTTCTTC